This TCR beta chain was recovered during a study of blood T cell repertoires in COVID-19. Study background: Researchers got acute and convalescent COVID-19 samples from the United States, Italy and Spain.

Study processing details: Reference gene primer amplification yielded estimated nucleated cell counts. Clones were read by immunoSEQ multiplex PCR, and TCRdb kept only the in-frame ones, dropping some. Clone size and V and J calls were adopted from that table, with D and trimming inferred from the DNA. The sample has around 250,000 clones, roughly 85% seen once. CDR1 SGDLS and CDR2 YYNGEE come from the germline V gene. The CDR3 covers 16 residues. Trimming removed 2 bases from V and 1 base from J; junction bases left unmatched: 2. Sequenced input: peripheral blood. The rearrangement joins TRBV9 to TRBJ2-5; TRBD2 aligns across 13 bases. The receptor's source is a woman between 18 and 29 years old with acute or convalescent COVID-19. The CDR3 sequence: CASSVGTSGIQETQYF. In DNA, the CDR3 is TGTGCCAGCAGCGTCGGGACTAGCGGGATCCAAGAGACCCAGTACTTC. Full variable domain (rest looked up from reference TRBV9 and TRBJ2-5): DSGVTQTPKHLITATGQRVTLRCSPRSGDLSVYWYQQSLDQGLQFLIQYYNGEERAKGNILERFSAQQFPDLHSELNLSSLELGDSALYFCASSVGTSGIQETQYFGPGTRLLVL.